The 3 T cell receptor beta chains in this list originate from one sample, sequenced in a study of T cell repertoires in cytomegalovirus infection. Using its own MiXCR run on the reads, TCRdb lists one record per CDR3 protein. The sample has roughly 220,000 distinct CDR3 sequences, approximately 40% seen once. What these receptors recognize is not known. This material consisted of CD8+ T cells from cultured PBMCs, taken from culture after CMV antigen stimulation. The receptors come from a human donor in good health (CMV status not recorded). Some clones in this sample may be carry-over from other donors' samples.

This clonotype was detected only a few times. The CDR3 DNA follows: TGTGCCAGCAGCTCTGGGGGAGGGTCCCCTTACGAGCAGTACTTC. It yields the protein CASSSGGGSPYEQYF. The J gene is TRBJ2-7, the V gene TRBV7-2, with 7 bases identical to TRBD2. In germline, CDR1 is SGHTA, CDR2 FQGNSA. The J segment lost 4 bases and the V segment lost 4 bases, leaving 10 bases of the junction unmatched. The CDR3 is 15 residues long.

This chain links TRBV11-2 with TRBJ2-1; D perhaps matches TRBD1 (6 bases). The V end lost 5 bases, the J end lost 6 bases, and 17 bases lay between the germline ends. Germline-derived CDR1 and CDR2 are SGHAT and FQNNGV. The CDR3 has 15 amino acids. In DNA form, the CDR3 reads TGTGCCAGCAGCCTTGGGTGGGGGCCTGTCAATGAGCAGTTCTTC. It is translated as CASSLGWGPVNEQFF.

This clonotype was seen more than once but under ten times. This chain uses TRBV27 with TRBJ1-1; the match to TRBD1 covers 8 bases. After removal of 2 bases from V and 5 bases from J, the junction contained 4 bases not matched to a gene. This CDR3 contains 14 residues. Germline assignment: CDR1 MNHEY and CDR2 SMNVEV (reference sequence). The CDR3 sequence is CASSLMTGATEAFF. CDR3 coding DNA: TGTGCCAGCAGTTTAATGACAGGGGCGACTGAAGCTTTCTTT.